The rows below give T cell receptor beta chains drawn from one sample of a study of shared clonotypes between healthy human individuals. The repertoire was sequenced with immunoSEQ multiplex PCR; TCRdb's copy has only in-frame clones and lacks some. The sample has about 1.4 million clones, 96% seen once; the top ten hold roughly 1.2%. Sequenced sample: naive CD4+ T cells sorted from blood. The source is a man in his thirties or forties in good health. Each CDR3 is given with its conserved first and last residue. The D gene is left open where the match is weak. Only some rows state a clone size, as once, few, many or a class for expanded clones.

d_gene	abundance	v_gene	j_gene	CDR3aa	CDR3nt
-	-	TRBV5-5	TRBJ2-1	CASSLRRADWDEQFF	TGTGCCAGCAGCTTGCGACGGGCCGACTGGGATGAGCAGTTCTTC
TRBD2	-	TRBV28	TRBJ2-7	CASSSSSGEQYF	TGTGCCAGCAGTTCCTCTAGCGGCGAGCAGTACTTC
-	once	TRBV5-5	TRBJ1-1	CASSWGVEAFF	TGTGCCAGCAGCTGGGGTGTTGAAGCTTTCTTT
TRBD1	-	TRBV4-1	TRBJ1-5	CASSQDLGQGTNQPQHF	TGCGCCAGCAGCCAAGATCTTGGACAGGGGACCAATCAGCCCCAGCATTTT
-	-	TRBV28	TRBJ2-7	CASSFDSYEQYF	TGTGCCAGCAGTTTTGACTCCTACGAGCAGTACTTC
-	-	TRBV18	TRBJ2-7	CASSPPGFTYEQYF	TGTGCCAGCTCACCACCGGGATTCACCTACGAGCAGTACTTC
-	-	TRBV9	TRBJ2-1	CASSVVGTNNEQFF	TGTGCCAGCAGCGTAGTCGGGACCAACAATGAGCAGTTCTTC
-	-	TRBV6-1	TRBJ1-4	CASSEALGTILEKLFF	TGTGCCAGCAGTGAAGCTCTGGGGACTATATTAGAAAAACTGTTTTTT
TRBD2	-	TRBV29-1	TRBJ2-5	CSVSKALAGGVAETQYF	TGCAGCGTTTCTAAGGCACTAGCGGGAGGAGTTGCGGAGACCCAGTACTTC
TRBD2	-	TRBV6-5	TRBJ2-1	CASRQLAGVSNEQFF	TGTGCCAGCAGGCAACTAGCGGGAGTATCCAATGAGCAGTTCTTC
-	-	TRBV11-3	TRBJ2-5	CASSRDTRGETQYF	TGTGCCAGCAGCCGAGATACGAGGGGAGAGACCCAGTACTTC
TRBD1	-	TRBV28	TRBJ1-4	CASSLDRVVRKLFF	TGTGCCAGCAGTTTAGACAGGGTGGTTCGGAAACTGTTTTTT
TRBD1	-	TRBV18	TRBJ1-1	CASSPRTGSEAFF	TGTGCCAGCTCACCAAGGACAGGGAGTGAAGCTTTCTTT
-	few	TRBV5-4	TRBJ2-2	CASSLQIGNTGELFF	TGTGCCAGCAGCTTGCAGATAGGGAACACCGGGGAGCTGTTTTTT
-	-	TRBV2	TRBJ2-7	CASSGSMSYEQYF	TGTGCCAGCAGTGGTTCCATGTCCTACGAGCAGTACTTC
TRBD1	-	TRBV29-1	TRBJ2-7	CSGRDRGRTKQYF	TGCAGCGGACGGGACAGGGGGCGAACGAAGCAGTACTTC
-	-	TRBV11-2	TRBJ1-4	CASSLVRQTGAATNEKLFF	TGTGCCAGCAGCTTAGTTAGGCAGACGGGGGCCGCAACTAATGAAAAACTGTTTTTT
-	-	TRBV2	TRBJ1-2	CASNPGEVYGYTF	TGTGCCAGCAATCCAGGGGAAGTCTATGGCTACACCTTC
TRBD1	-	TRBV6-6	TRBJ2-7	CASSKNGQGTYEQYF	TGTGCCAGCAGCAAGAATGGACAGGGGACCTACGAGCAGTACTTC
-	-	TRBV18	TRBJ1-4	CASSPTAVATNEKLFF	TGTGCCAGCTCACCAACGGCGGTAGCAACTAATGAAAAACTGTTTTTT
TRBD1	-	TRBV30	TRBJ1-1	CAWSVRQTGFRSTEAFF	TGTGCCTGGAGTGTACGCCAGACAGGGTTTCGGTCCACTGAAGCTTTCTTT
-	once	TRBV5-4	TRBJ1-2	CASSLVSHRDYGYTF	TGTGCCAGCAGCTTGGTCAGCCACCGGGACTATGGCTACACCTTC
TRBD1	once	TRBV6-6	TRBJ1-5	CASNAIGQANQPQHF	TGTGCCAGCAATGCAATAGGACAGGCCAATCAGCCCCAGCATTTT
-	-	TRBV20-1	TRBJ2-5	CSASRELAQYF	TGCAGTGCTAGCAGGGAGTTGGCCCAGTACTTC
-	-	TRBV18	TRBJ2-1	CASSRSDNEQFF	TGTGCCAGCTCACGTTCAGACAATGAGCAGTTCTTC
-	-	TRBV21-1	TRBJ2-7	CASSKVSEKTYEQYF	TGTGCCAGCAGCAAGGTTTCGGAGAAGACCTACGAGCAGTACTTC
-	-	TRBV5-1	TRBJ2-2	CASSLVPEGGELFF	TGCGCCAGCAGCTTGGTCCCAGAAGGCGGGGAGCTGTTTTTT
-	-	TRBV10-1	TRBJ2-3	CASSESTRGRADTQYF	TGCGCCAGCAGTGAGTCCACGCGGGGACGTGCAGATACGCAGTATTTT
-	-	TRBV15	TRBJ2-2	CATSNSRQGRAGELFF	TGTGCCACCAGCAACTCCCGGCAGGGGAGGGCCGGGGAGCTGTTTTTT
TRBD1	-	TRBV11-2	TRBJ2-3	CASRDGTGEGRTDTQYF	TGTGCCAGCAGGGATGGGACAGGGGAAGGACGAACAGATACGCAGTATTTT
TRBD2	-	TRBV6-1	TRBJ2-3	CASGREGSADTQYF	TGTGCCAGCGGAAGGGAGGGGTCGGCAGATACGCAGTATTTT
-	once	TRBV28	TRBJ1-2	CASSSHRVGYVDGYTF	TGTGCCAGCAGTTCCCACAGGGTCGGGTATGTTGATGGCTACACCTTC
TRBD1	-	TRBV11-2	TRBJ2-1	CASSIDRGGYNEQFF	TGTGCCAGCAGCATCGACAGGGGGGGCTACAATGAGCAGTTCTTC
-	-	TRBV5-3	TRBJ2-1	CARSPGQNNEQFF	TGTGCCAGAAGCCCGGGACAAAACAATGAGCAGTTCTTC
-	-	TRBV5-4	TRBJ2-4	CASSFSGGIAKNIQYF	TGTGCCAGCAGCTTTAGCGGCGGTATAGCCAAAAACATTCAGTACTTC
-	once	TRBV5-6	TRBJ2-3	CASSYEGVGSDTQYF	TGTGCCAGCAGCTACGAGGGAGTAGGGTCAGATACGCAGTATTTT
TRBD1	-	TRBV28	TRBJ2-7	CASSLYGQGANEQYF	TGTGCCAGCAGTCTATATGGACAGGGGGCCAACGAGCAGTACTTC
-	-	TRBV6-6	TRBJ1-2	CASSLNGYTF	TGTGCCAGCAGCCTCAATGGCTACACCTTC
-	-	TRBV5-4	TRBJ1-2	CASSLSRGFYGYTF	TGTGCCAGCAGCTTGTCGAGAGGGTTCTATGGCTACACCTTC
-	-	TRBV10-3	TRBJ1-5	CATSGTGLLEPQHF	TGTGCCACTTCGGGGACGGGTCTTTTGGAGCCCCAGCATTTT
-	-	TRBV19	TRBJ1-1	CASSLFGGSEAFF	TGTGCCAGTAGTCTGTTTGGGGGGTCTGAAGCTTTCTTT
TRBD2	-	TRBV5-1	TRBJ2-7	CASSLLSLAGYEQYF	TGCGCCAGCAGCTTGTTAAGCCTAGCGGGCTACGAGCAGTACTTC
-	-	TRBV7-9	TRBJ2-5	CASSFETLRTQYF	TGTGCCAGCAGCTTTGAGACCCTGAGGACCCAGTACTTC
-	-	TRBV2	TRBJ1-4	CASGFMGLNEKLFF	TGTGCCAGCGGGTTCATGGGCCTTAATGAAAAACTGTTTTTT
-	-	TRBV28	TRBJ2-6	CASSPQGSGANVLTF	TGTGCCAGCAGTCCACAGGGCTCTGGGGCCAACGTCCTGACTTTC
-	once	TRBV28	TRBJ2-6	CASAGRNSGANVLTF	TGTGCCAGCGCTGGACGGAACTCTGGGGCCAACGTCCTGACTTTC
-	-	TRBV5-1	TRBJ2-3	CASSLTSSADTQYF	TGCGCCAGCAGCCTAACTAGTTCGGCAGATACGCAGTATTTT
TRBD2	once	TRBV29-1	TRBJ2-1	CSVDMVLAGGLGINEQFF	TGCAGCGTTGATATGGTCCTAGCGGGAGGGCTGGGGATCAATGAGCAGTTCTTC
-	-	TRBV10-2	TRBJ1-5	CASRGQGTNQPQHF	TGCGCCAGCAGGGGACAAGGGACCAATCAGCCCCAGCATTTT
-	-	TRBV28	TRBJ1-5	CASSPAGGGNQPQHF	TGTGCCAGCAGCCCGGCGGGCGGGGGCAATCAGCCCCAGCATTTT
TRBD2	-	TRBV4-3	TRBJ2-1	CASSQETGLAGVNEQFF	TGCGCCAGCAGCCAAGAGACGGGACTAGCGGGAGTAAATGAGCAGTTCTTC